This T cell receptor (beta chain) was obtained from a study of T cell changes during pregnancy in multiple sclerosis. The CDR3 is made up of 13 amino acids. V was clipped by 5 bases and J by 1 base, with 8 bases between them. Looked up from germline, CDR1 is SGHTA and CDR2 is FQGTGA. This clone was recorded only once. Clones were read by immunoSEQ multiplex PCR, and TCRdb kept only the in-frame ones, dropping some. Among 70,000 to 80,000 clones listed, 70% to 90% were seen once. Sequences were derived from peripheral blood, sampled before pregnancy. V usage is TRBV7-3 and J usage is TRBJ1-1; no clear D. This receptor was obtained from a female donor with multiple sclerosis, enrolled in a pregnancy study. CDR3 sequence: CASSLSRNTEAFF. The CDR3 bases are TGTGCCAGCAGCCTCAGTCGGAACACTGAAGCTTTCTTT.